The 24 T cell receptor beta chains presented below share a single source sample, sequenced in a study of cytomegalovirus exposure and HLA in healthy donors. PCR primers comprised 60 Vbeta and 13 Jbeta primers. The data were produced by immunoSEQ multiplex PCR, yet TCRdb's version contains in-frame clones alone and is incomplete. This sample has fewer than 130,000 clones, with roughly 80% found just once. The specimen sequenced was PBMCs. The receptors were gathered from a woman aged 25-40 years in good health and CMV-seronegative.

This clone was seen just once. The rearrangement uses TRBV4-3 and TRBJ2-7; 10 bases agree with TRBD2. CDR1 is LGHNA, CDR2 YSLEER, per germline. Trimming cost V 5 bases and J 6 bases; bases outside gene matches: 13. The CDR3 totals 16 residues. The CDR3 DNA sequence: TGCGCCAGCAGCTCCCGTCTAGCGGGGGTTGAATCCGAGCAGTACTTC. Its translation is CASSSRLAGVESEQYF.

This clone has just a few counts. The J gene is TRBJ2-2, the V gene TRBV15, with 7 bases aligning to TRBD2. Trimming took 3 bases from V and 1 from J; bases not matched to a gene: 2. This CDR3 is 15 amino acids long. Germline V gene sequence: CDR1 LNHNV, CDR2 YYDKDF (reference sequence). The DNA for the CDR3 is TGTGCCACCAGCAGGGGAGGGAGGAACACCGGGGAGCTGTTTTTT. Its protein product is CATSRGGRNTGELFF.

This rearrangement joins TRBV4-1 to TRBJ2-7; 7 bases match TRBD1. This CDR3 contains 14 residues. The trim removed 1 base at V and 7 bases at J, leaving 7 bases unmatched. In germline, CDR1 is MGHRA, CDR2 YSYEKL. CDR3 sequence reads: CASSQVGQFREQYF. CDR3 DNA: TGCGCCAGCAGCCAAGTGGGACAGTTTAGGGAGCAGTACTTC.

The genes are TRBV18 and TRBJ2-3, with D possibly being TRBD1 (5 bases). Germline V gives CDR1 KGHSH, CDR2 LQKENI. CDR3 length: 15 amino acids. Trimming took off 6 bases at V and 6 bases at J, with 19 bases between the two ends. CDR3 residues: CASSPKQAGADTQYF. CDR3 DNA: TGTGCCAGCTCCCCCAAACAGGCCGGAGCGGATACGCAGTATTTT.

The rearrangement joins TRBV4-1 to TRBJ2-1; 7 bases line up with TRBD1. With 1 base clipped from V and 6 bases from J, the junction kept 15 bases outside the gene matches. Germline V CDR1 and CDR2: MGHRA, YSYEKL. CDR3 length equals 18 residues. In DNA form, the CDR3 reads TGCGCCAGCAGCCAAGTCGATCGCACAGGGGCGATGTCCAATGAGCAGTTCTTC. It is translated as CASSQVDRTGAMSNEQFF.

This clone has only a few counts. The J gene is TRBJ2-2, the V gene TRBV10-1; D might be TRBD1 (6 bases). V dropped 1 base and J dropped 4 bases, with 10 bases sitting between them. This CDR3 has 15 amino acids. Germline CDR1 is WNHNN and CDR2 is SYGVQD (reference sequence). In DNA form, the CDR3 reads TGCGCCAGCAGTGAGTTCCAAGGGGGCACCGGGGAGCTGTTTTTT. Translating it yields CASSEFQGGTGELFF.

V and J are TRBV28 and TRBJ1-2; no clear D gene. V was clipped by 6 bases and J by 4 bases, with 12 bases between them. The CDR3 runs 13 residues. CDR1 and CDR2 (germline): MDHEN, SYDVKM. The CDR3 region is CASSPPPGYGYTF. In nucleotides, the CDR3 is TGTGCCAGCAGCCCACCCCCGGGCTATGGCTACACCTTC.

This chain links TRBV7-8 with TRBJ2-1; 14 bases match TRBD2. In germline, CDR1 is SGHVS, CDR2 FQNEAQ. Losses at the gene ends were 6 bases for V and 8 bases for J; bases not matched to a gene: 12. The CDR3 consists of 17 residues. The CDR3 region is CASSPGLAGVTFHEQFF. For the CDR3, the DNA is TGTGCCAGCAGTCCGGGACTAGCGGGAGTTACTTTCCATGAGCAGTTCTTC.

This clone was detected only a few times. The chain couples TRBV7-2 to TRBJ2-1, with D hard to call. Germline CDR1 and CDR2: SGHTA and FQGNSA. The V gene lost 6 bases and the J gene lost 9 bases, with 15 bases spanning the gap. CDR3 size: 13 residues. Here the CDR3 DNA reads TGTGCCAGCAGTAGCTCCTGGGTATCTGAGCAGTTCTTC. Protein: CASSSSWVSEQFF.

The chain has TRBV18 and TRBJ2-1, with no clear D. CDR1 and CDR2 from the germline V gene are KGHSH and LQKENI. The CDR3 spans 15 residues. Trimming left V 3 bases short and J 5 bases short, with 14 bases between. CDR3 sequence: CASSPDSSINNEQFF. The CDR3 DNA reads as TGTGCCAGCTCACCTGATTCAAGCATAAACAATGAGCAGTTCTTC.

The chain carries TRBV6-5 and TRBJ2-5; tentative D call: TRBD2 (6 bases). Germline CDR1 and CDR2: MNHEY and SVGAGI. The V end was cut by 2 bases, the J end by 3 bases, with 13 bases between. The CDR3 spans 15 residues. CDR3 sequence reads: CASSYGGVFEETQYF. The CDR3 DNA reads as TGTGCCAGCAGTTACGGCGGGGTTTTCGAAGAGACCCAGTACTTC.

Only one count was recorded for this clone. This chain joins TRBV4-1 and TRBJ2-7; D gene ambiguous. This CDR3 is built from 13 residues. Germline V gives CDR1 MGHRA, CDR2 YSYEKL. Trimming pared 0 bases from V and 6 bases from J, leaving 9 bases between. The CDR3, as DNA: TGCGCCAGCAGCCAAGATTACGGTATCGAGCAGTACTTC. Translated: CASSQDYGIEQYF.

The chain carries TRBV29-1 and TRBJ1-2; D is ambiguous. This CDR3 is built from 12 residues. The V end was cut by 3 bases, the J end by 8 bases, with 13 bases between. The germline gives CDR1 SQVTM, CDR2 ANQGSEA. CDR3 coding DNA: TGCAGCGTTGAGGAGGTAAAAGAGGGCTACACCTTC. It codes for CSVEEVKEGYTF.

V usage is TRBV7-8 and J usage is TRBJ1-4; weak D call: TRBD1 (6 bases). This CDR3 is 14 amino acids long. V was pared by 1 base and J by 4 bases, with 7 bases between. Germline V lookup: CDR1 SGHVS, CDR2 FQNEAQ. This CDR3 is CASSLGQVNEKLFF. CDR3 coding DNA: TGTGCCAGCAGCTTAGGACAGGTTAATGAAAAACTGTTTTTT. Using reference TRBV7-8 and TRBJ1-4 for the parts outside the CDR3, the full variable domain is GAGVSQSPRYKVAKRGQDVALRCDPISGHVSLFWYQQALGQGPEFLTYFQNEAQLDKSGLPSDRFFAERPEGSVSTLKIQRTQQEDSAVYLCASSLGQVNEKLFFGSGTQLSVL.

CDR3 in amino acids: CAWSVRGARHQPQHF. CDR3 coding DNA: TGTGCCTGGAGTGTACGGGGGGCGCGTCATCAGCCCCAGCATTTT. This chain connects TRBV30 to TRBJ1-5; a possible D gene is TRBD1 (6 bases). V dropped 0 bases and J dropped 5 bases, with 14 bases sitting between them. This CDR3 comprises 15 residues. The V gene's germline CDR1 is GTSNPN and CDR2 SVGIG (reference sequence).

Comment on this clone: It is unclear where the CDR3 begins or ends on the DNA, so no DNA is shown, and the CDR3 is as TCRdb lists it. This chain links TRBV30 with TRBJ1-5; the table's D call, TRBD1, has no DNA check behind it. Germline V gives CDR1 GTSNPN, CDR2 SVGIG (reference sequence). The CDR3 length equals 16 residues, ends included. The CDR3 is CACTLGTGSGNQPQHF.

The chain employs TRBV15 and TRBJ2-5; D gene uncertain. This CDR3 is built from 12 residues. The germline V and J ends were trimmed by 0 bases and 5 bases, with 4 bases remaining between them. From germline, CDR1 is LNHNV and CDR2 YYDKDF (reference sequence). The CDR3 spells CATSRERETQYF. The DNA for the CDR3 is TGTGCCACCAGCAGAGAACGGGAGACCCAGTACTTC.

The V and J genes are TRBV7-8 and TRBJ2-5; D is perhaps TRBD2 (6 bases). CDR3 size: 13 residues. Between the trimmed V and J ends, which lost 0 bases and 4 bases, there was a span of 6 bases. Germline CDR1 and CDR2: SGHVS and FQNEAQ. CDR3 nucleotide sequence: TGTGCCAGCAGCTTAGCCGGGGGAGAGACCCAGTACTTC. It yields the protein CASSLAGGETQYF.

This chain links TRBV6-5 with TRBJ2-3, with 9 bases that match TRBD1. The ends lost 6 bases at V and 3 bases at J; junction bases unmatched: 7. The CDR3 runs 15 residues. Germline values: CDR1 MNHEY, CDR2 SVGAGI. The DNA of the CDR3 is TGTGCCAGCAGGCTAGACAGGGGGAAAACAGATACGCAGTATTTT. This sequence encodes CASRLDRGKTDTQYF.

The genes are TRBV29-1 and TRBJ2-3; D possibly corresponds to TRBD2 (6 bases). Germline-derived CDR1 and CDR2 are SQVTM and ANQGSEA. The CDR3 contains 13 residues. Trimming removed 4 bases at V and 1 base at J, with 9 bases between. This chain's CDR3 is CSVVGGGTDTQYF. CDR3 DNA sequence: TGCAGCGTTGTGGGGGGAGGCACAGATACGCAGTATTTT.

V is TRBV5-1 and J is TRBJ2-1; D uncertain. The germline V gene encodes CDR1 SGHRS and CDR2 YFSETQ. The CDR3 has 12 residues. V was shortened by 0 bases and J by 7 bases, with 5 bases between the two germline ends. In nucleotides, the CDR3 is TGCGCCAGCAGCTTGGCCGGGAATGAGCAGTTCTTC. Its protein is CASSLAGNEQFF.

This chain connects TRBV7-9 to TRBJ1-2; a weak D match, TRBD1 (6 bases). The CDR3 is 15 residues long. CDR1 and CDR2 from the germline V gene are SEHNR and FQNEAQ (reference sequence). Trimming took off 4 bases at V and 4 bases at J, with 16 bases between the two ends. CDR3 nucleotides: TGTGCCAGCAGCTCGGGCCCCGGACAGAGCTATGGCTACACCTTC. Its protein product is CASSSGPGQSYGYTF.

This chain joins TRBV28 and TRBJ1-2, with a tentative D call TRBD1 (5 bases). Trimming removed 4 bases from V and 2 bases from J, with 11 bases in between. The CDR3 is 14 residues long. CDR1 and CDR2 from the germline V gene are MDHEN and SYDVKM. Here the CDR3 reads CASSSQGLNYGYTF. The CDR3 bases are TGTGCCAGCAGTTCCCAGGGACTGAACTATGGCTACACCTTC.

This clone was seen once. The chain links TRBV6-5 to TRBJ1-1, with TRBD1 matching over 10 bases. With 6 bases clipped from V and 5 bases from J, the junction kept 6 bases outside the gene matches. Germline V gives CDR1 MNHEY, CDR2 SVGAGI. The CDR3 extends over 14 amino acids. CDR3 sequence reads: CASRPDRGTTEAFF. The DNA of the CDR3 is TGTGCCAGCAGACCGGACAGGGGGACGACTGAAGCTTTCTTT.